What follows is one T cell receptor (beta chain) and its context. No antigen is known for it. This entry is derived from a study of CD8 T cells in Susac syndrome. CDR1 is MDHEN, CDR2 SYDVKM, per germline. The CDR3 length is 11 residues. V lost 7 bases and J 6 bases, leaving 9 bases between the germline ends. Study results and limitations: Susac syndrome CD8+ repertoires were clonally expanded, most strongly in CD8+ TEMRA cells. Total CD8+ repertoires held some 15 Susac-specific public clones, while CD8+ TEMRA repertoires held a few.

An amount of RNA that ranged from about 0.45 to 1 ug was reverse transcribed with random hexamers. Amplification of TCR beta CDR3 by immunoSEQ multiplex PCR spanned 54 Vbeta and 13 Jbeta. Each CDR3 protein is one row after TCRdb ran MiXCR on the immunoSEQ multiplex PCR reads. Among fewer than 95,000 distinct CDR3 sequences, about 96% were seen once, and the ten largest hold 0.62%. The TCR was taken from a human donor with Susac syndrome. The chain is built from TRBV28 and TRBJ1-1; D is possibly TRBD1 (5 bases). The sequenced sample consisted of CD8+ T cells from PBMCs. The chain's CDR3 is CASKGFSEAFF. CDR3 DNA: TGTGCCAGCAAGGGGTTCTCTGAAGCTTTCTTT.